This T cell receptor beta chain was recorded in a study of T cell repertoires in cytomegalovirus infection. TCRdb reprocessed the reads via MiXCR and lists one record per CDR3 protein. There are 550,000 to 850,000 distinct CDR3 sequences in the sample; around 32% occur only once, and around a sixth lies in the top ten. This clonotype was picked up a small number of times. Its antigen remains unidentified. In germline, CDR1 is SGHNT, CDR2 YYREEE (reference sequence). This CDR3 region has 16 residues. Trimming at V came to 4 bases and at J to 5 bases, leaving 10 bases not matched to a gene. The clonotype comes from a human donor in good health (CMV status not recorded). Some clones in this sample may be carry-over from other donors' samples. Sample: cultured PBMCs, taken from culture after CMV antigen stimulation. V and J are TRBV5-4 and TRBJ2-2, with TRBD2 matching 8 bases. The CDR3 here is CASSAGRALRTGELFF. In DNA form, the CDR3 reads TGTGCCAGCAGCGCCGGGAGGGCCCTCCGGACCGGGGAGCTGTTTTTT.